Sequencing of this T cell receptor beta chain was carried out in a study of monozygotic twins with inflammatory bowel disease. Regarding the study as a whole: Distinction of different T cell subtypes was not possible.

With respect to this clonotype: Its antigen is still unknown.

This CDR3 has 16 residues. From the 5' RACE reads, TCRdb lists one entry per CDR3 protein and no DNA. The specimen's table records approximately 120,000 distinct CDR3 sequences. The sequencing input was blood. The chain joins TRBV12-3 or TRBV12-4 to TRBJ1-5; TCRdb's D call, TRBD1, is unchecked because there is no DNA. This TCR was sampled from a human donor with ulcerative colitis or Crohn's disease, or a healthy co-twin of an affected twin (not recorded which). CDR3: CASSRDREPSNQPQHF.